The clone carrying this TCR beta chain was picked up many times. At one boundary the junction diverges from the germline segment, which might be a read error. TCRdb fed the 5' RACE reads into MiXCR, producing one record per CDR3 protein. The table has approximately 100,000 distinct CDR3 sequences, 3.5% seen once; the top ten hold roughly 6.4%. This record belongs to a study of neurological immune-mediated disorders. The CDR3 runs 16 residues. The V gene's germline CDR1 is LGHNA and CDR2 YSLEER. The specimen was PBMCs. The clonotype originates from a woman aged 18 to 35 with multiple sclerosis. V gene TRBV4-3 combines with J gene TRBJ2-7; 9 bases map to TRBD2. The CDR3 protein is CASSQAKMPPTSGLLF. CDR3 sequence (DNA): TGCGCCAGCAGCCAGGCGAAAATGCCTCCCACTAGCGGGCTCCTTTTC.